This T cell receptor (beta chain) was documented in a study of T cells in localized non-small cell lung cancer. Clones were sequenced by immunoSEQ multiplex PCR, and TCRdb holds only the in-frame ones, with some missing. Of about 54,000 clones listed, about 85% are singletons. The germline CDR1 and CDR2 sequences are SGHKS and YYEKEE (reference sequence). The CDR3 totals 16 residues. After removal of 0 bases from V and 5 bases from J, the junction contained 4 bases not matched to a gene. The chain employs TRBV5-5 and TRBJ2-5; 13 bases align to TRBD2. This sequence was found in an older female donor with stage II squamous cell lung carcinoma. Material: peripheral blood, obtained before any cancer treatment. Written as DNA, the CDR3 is TGTGCCAGCAGCTTGGCGGGACTAGCGGGGACGGAGACCCAGTACTTC. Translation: CASSLAGLAGTETQYF. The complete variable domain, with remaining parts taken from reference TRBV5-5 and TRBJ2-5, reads DAGVTQSPTHLIKTRGQQVTLRCSPISGHKSVSWYQQVLGQGPQFIFQYYEKEERGRGNFPDRFSARQFPNYSSELNVNALLLGDSALYLCASSLAGLAGTETQYFGPGTRLLVL.